The present T cell receptor (beta chain) was sequenced within a study of T cells in Graves' hyperthyroidism and ophthalmopathy. Trimming shortened V by 4 bases and J by 8 bases, and 13 bases separated the two germline ends. Germline assignment: CDR1 KGHDR and CDR2 SFDVKD. This CDR3 is 13 amino acids long. Study-level findings and limits: Peripheral blood also featured most of the thyroid clonotypes expanded above 0.001.

This clonotype was seen many times. Its antigen remains unidentified. There were TCR beta CDR3 regions amplified from RNA transcripts. First-round RT-PCR of the TCR CDR3 relied on the HTBI primer set. TCRdb reanalysed the multiplex PCR reads using MiXCR and keeps one entry per CDR3 protein. Among 340,000 or so distinct CDR3 sequences listed, 15% to 20% were seen once. The chain couples TRBV24-1 to TRBJ1-1, with D possibly matching TRBD1 (6 bases). Sequencing used blood. This sequence was found in a young man with Graves' hyperthyroidism. The CDR3 DNA reads TGTGCCACCAGTGACCTAGGGGGAGGCGAAGCTTTCTTT. It yields the protein CATSDLGGGEAFF.